What follows describes a single T cell receptor (beta chain). Participant age was about 18 to 100 years, and participants resided in about two dozen US areas. Participants reported their clinical history, and cohort assignment relied on those reports. The data are from a study of blood T cell repertoires in COVID-19. The wider study: Material from acute and convalescent COVID-19 was sourced from the United States, Italy and Spain.

This CDR3 spans 14 amino acids. Germline V gene lookup returns CDR1 SGHNT and CDR2 YYREEE (reference sequence). The V gene end was trimmed by 3 bases and the J gene end by 3 bases; junction bases not matched to a gene: 6. The assay was immunoSEQ multiplex PCR, and TCRdb's table has in-frame clones only and misses some. The profile shows 350,000 or so clones, roughly 85% of them singletons. The TCR comes from a woman in her thirties or forties with acute COVID-19. The V gene is TRBV5-4, the J gene TRBJ2-7; TRBD1 agrees at 7 bases. The material sequenced was PBMCs or T cells enriched from blood (not recorded which). In nucleotides, the CDR3 is TGTGCCAGCAGCTCTGGGGACAGAGACTACGAGCAGTACTTC. Amino acid sequence: CASSSGDRDYEQYF.